This T cell receptor beta chain was documented in a study of blood T cell repertoires in COVID-19. For the study at large: Collection of acute and convalescent COVID-19 samples took place in the United States, Italy and Spain. Sources were T cells, B-cell-depleted T cells, or PBMCs; the material itself was cDNA or gDNA.

With 3 bases removed from V and 5 bases from J, the gap between germline ends came to 17 bases. The CDR3 extends over 16 amino acids. The V gene's germline CDR1 is KGHSH and CDR2 LQKENI. Sequencing used immunoSEQ multiplex PCR; TCRdb keeps in-frame clones, though not all of them. The profile shows some 95,000 clones, approximately 86% of them singletons. The table lists this clone with a count of one. This chain connects TRBV18 to TRBJ2-1, with D possibly TRBD1 on 6 matching bases. This receptor was identified in a man older than 75 with active or convalescent COVID-19. Sequencing used peripheral blood. Written as DNA, the CDR3 is TGTGCCAGCTCACCCGCCGCCGGGACATTAAACAATGAGCAGTTCTTC. Its translation is CASSPAAGTLNNEQFF.